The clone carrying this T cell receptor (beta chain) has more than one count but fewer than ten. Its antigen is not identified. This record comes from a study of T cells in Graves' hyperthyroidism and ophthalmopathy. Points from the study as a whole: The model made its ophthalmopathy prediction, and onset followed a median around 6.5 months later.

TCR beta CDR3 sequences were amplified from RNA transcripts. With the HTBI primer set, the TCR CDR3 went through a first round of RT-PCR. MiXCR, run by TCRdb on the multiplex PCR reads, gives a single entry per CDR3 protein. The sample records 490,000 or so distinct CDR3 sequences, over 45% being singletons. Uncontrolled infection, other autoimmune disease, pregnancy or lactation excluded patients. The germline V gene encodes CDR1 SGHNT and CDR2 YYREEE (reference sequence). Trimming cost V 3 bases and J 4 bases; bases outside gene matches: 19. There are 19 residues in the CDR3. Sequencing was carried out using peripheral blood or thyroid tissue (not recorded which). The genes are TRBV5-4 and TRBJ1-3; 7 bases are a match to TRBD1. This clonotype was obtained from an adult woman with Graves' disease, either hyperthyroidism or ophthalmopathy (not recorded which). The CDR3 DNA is TGTGCCAGCAGCTGGAGTGGATTACGCCAACAGGGGCGCGGAAACACCATATATTTT. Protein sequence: CASSWSGLRQQGRGNTIYF.